This T cell receptor (beta chain) was identified in a study of early T cells in non-severe SARS-CoV-2 infection. Study overall: The chains were unpaired, and the sequenced material was bulk RNA from unsorted whole blood. Study-wide points: CD4 and private specificities were missed by VDJdb matching, which favored anti-spike CD8 responses.

This clonotype has a handful of counts. Its antigen is as yet unknown. CDR1 is MDHEN, CDR2 SYDVKM, per germline. This CDR3 comprises 11 residues. V lost 8 bases and J 7 bases, leaving 11 bases between the germline ends. Molecules of cDNA were individually given unique molecular identifiers that were attached to them. TCRdb independently ran MiXCR on the 5' RACE reads; one entry per CDR3 protein. The sample carries about 80,000 distinct CDR3 sequences, 12% recorded once. V gene TRBV28 combines with J gene TRBJ1-1; D unclear. The sample taken for sequencing was whole blood. The TCR sequence derives from an adult who was a healthcare worker with PCR-confirmed SARS-CoV-2 infection or an uninfected control (not recorded which). The CDR3 DNA sequence: TGTGCCAGCCTTGTGGGCAGTGAAGCTTTCTTT. Protein product: CASLVGSEAFF.